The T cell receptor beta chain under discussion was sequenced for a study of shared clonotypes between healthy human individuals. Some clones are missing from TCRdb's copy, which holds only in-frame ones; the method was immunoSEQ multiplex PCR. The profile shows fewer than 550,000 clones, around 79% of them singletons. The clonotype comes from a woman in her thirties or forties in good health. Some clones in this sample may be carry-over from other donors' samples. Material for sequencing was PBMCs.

The CDR3 is CSVGEAGTDNNQPQHF. DNA of the CDR3: TGCAGCGTTGGGGAAGCCGGGACAGACAACAATCAGCCCCAGCATTTT. This chain uses TRBV29-1 with TRBJ1-5, with 7 bases lining up with TRBD1. Looked up from germline, CDR1 is SQVTM and CDR2 is ANQGSEA. V lost 4 bases and J lost 3; bases outside the gene matches: 12. The CDR3 extends over 16 amino acids.